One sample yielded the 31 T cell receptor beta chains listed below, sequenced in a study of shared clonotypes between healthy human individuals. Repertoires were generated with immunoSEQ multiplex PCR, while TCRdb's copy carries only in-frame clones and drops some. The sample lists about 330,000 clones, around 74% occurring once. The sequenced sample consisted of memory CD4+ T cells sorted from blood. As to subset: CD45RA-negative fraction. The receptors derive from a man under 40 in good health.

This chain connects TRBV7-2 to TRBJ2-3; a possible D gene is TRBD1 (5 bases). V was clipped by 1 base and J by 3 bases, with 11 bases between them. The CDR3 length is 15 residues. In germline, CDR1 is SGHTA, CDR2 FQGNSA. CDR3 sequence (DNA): TGTGCCAGCAGCTTAGAGGCCAGGACAACAGATACGCAGTATTTT. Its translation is CASSLEARTTDTQYF.

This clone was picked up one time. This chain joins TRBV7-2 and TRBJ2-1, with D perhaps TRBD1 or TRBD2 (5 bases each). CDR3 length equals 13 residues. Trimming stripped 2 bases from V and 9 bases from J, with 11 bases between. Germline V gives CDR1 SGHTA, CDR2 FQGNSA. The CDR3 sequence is CASSLTRDPEQFF. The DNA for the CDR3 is TGTGCCAGCAGCTTAACCCGGGACCCTGAGCAGTTCTTC.

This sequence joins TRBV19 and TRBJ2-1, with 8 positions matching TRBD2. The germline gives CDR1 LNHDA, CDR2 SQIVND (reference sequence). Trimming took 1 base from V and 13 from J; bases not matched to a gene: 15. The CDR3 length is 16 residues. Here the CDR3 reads CASSIVPSGPFRGQFF. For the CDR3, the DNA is TGTGCCAGTAGTATAGTCCCTAGCGGGCCATTCCGGGGCCAGTTCTTC.

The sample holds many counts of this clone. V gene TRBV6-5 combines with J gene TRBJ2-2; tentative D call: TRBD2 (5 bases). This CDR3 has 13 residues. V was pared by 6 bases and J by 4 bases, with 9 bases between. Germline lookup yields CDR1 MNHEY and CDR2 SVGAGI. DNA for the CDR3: TGTGCCAGCAGCCCGCGGGTCACCGGGGAGCTGTTTTTT. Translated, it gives CASSPRVTGELFF.

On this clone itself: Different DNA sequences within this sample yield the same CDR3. CDR3 protein: CASSPQGSSYNSPLHF. CDR3 nucleotide sequence: TGCGCCAGCAGCCCACAGGGAAGCTCCTATAATTCACCCCTCCACTTT. This chain uses TRBV5-1 with TRBJ1-6; tentatively, D is TRBD1 (6 bases). Per germline, CDR1 SGHRS and CDR2 YFSETQ. The CDR3 has 16 amino acids. Trimming stripped 4 bases from V and 0 bases from J, with 11 bases between.

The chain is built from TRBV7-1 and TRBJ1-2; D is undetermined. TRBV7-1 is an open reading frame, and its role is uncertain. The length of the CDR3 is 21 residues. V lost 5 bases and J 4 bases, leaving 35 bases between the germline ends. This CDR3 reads CASSGSTRAARLEGKTYGYTF. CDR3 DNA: TGTGCCAGCAGCGGATCGACGAGAGCAGCGCGACTGGAGGGAAAGACCTATGGCTACACCTTC.

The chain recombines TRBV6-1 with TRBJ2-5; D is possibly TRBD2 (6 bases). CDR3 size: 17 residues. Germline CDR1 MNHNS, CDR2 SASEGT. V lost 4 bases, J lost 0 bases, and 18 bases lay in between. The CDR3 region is CASSGSRESRYQETQYF. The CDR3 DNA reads TGTGCCAGCAGTGGGTCCCGGGAGAGTCGGTACCAAGAGACCCAGTACTTC.

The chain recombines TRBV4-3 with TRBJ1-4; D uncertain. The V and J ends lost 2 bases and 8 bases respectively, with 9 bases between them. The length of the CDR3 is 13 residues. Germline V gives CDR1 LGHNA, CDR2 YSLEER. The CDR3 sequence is CASSQIFGEKLFF. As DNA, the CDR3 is TGCGCCAGCAGCCAAATTTTCGGAGAAAAACTGTTTTTT.

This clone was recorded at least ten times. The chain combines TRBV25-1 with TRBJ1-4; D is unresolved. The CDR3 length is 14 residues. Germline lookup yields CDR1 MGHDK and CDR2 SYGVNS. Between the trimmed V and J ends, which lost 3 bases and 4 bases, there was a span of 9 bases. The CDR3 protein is CASSDLGNNEKLFF. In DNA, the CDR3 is TGTGCCAGCAGTGATCTAGGGAATAATGAAAAACTGTTTTTT.

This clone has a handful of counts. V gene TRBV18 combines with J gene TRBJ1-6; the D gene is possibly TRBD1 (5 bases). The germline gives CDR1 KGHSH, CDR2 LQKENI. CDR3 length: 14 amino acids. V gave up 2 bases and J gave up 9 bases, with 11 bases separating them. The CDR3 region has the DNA TGTGCCAGCTCACCAGAGGGGAGTAGTTCACCCCTCCACTTT. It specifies CASSPEGSSSPLHF.

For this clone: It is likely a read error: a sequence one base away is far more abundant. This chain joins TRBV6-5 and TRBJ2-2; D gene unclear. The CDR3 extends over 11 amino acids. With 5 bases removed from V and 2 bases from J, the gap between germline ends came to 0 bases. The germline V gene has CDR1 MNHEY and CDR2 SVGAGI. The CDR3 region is CASSNTGELFF. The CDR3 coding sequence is TGTGCCAGCAGTAACACCGGGGAGCTGTTTTTT.

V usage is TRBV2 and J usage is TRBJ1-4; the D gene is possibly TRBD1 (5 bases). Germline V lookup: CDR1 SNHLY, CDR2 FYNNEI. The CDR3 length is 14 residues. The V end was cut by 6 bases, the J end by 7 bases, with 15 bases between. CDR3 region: CASSPGGSGEKLFF. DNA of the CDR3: TGTGCCAGCAGCCCGGGGGGGTCGGGTGAAAAACTGTTTTTT.

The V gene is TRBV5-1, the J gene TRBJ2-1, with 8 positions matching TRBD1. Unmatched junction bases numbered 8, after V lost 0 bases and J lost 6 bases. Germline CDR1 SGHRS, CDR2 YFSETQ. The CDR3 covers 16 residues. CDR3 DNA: TGCGCCAGCAGCTTGGGTTACAGGGGGGTTGGCAATGAGCAGTTCTTC. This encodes CASSLGYRGVGNEQFF.

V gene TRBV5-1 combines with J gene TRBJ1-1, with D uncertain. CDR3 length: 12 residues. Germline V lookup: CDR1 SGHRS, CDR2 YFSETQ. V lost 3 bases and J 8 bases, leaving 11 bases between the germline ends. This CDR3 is CASSSIGREAFF. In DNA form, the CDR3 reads TGCGCCAGCAGCTCCATAGGGCGAGAAGCTTTCTTT.

The DNA for the CDR3 is TGTGCCAGCAGCTCCGGGACAGGGGGCTACGAGCAGTACTTC. Translated, it gives CASSSGTGGYEQYF. V gene TRBV7-8 combines with J gene TRBJ2-7; 11 nucleotides line up with TRBD1. Germline V gene sequence: CDR1 SGHVS, CDR2 FQNEAQ. V trimming: 4 bases; J trimming: 3 bases; junction bases outside the gene matches: 2. The CDR3 spans 14 residues.

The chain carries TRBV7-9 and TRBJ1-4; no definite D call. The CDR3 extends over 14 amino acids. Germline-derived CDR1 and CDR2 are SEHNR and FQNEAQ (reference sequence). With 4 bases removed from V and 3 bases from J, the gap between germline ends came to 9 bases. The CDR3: CASSYDGPNEKLFF. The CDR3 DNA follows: TGTGCCAGCAGCTACGACGGCCCTAATGAAAAACTGTTTTTT.

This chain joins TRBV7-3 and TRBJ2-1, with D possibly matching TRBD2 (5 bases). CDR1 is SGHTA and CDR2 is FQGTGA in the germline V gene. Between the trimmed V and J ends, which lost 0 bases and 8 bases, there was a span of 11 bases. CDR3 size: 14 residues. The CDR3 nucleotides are TGTGCCAGCAGCTTAACGAATGGAGGTGATGAGCAGTTCTTC. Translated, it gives CASSLTNGGDEQFF.

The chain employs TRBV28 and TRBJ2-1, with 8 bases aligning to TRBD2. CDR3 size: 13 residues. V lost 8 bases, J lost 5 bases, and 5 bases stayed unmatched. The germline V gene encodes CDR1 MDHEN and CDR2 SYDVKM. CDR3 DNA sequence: TGTGCCAGCTTTTTGCGGGGGGACAATGAGCAGTTCTTC. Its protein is CASFLRGDNEQFF. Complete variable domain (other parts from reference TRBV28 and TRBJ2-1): DVKVTQSSRYLVKRTGEKVFLECVQDMDHENMFWYRQDPGLGLRLIYFSYDVKMKEKGDIPEGYSVSREKKERFSLILESASTNQTSMYLCASFLRGDNEQFFGPGTRLTVL.

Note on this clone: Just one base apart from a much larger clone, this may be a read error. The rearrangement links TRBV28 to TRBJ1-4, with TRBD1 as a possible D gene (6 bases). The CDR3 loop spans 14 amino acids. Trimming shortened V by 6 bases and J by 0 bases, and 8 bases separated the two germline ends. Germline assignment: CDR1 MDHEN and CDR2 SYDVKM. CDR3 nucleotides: TGTGCCAGCAGCCGGACAGCAACTAATGAAAAACTGTTTTTT. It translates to CASSRTATNEKLFF.

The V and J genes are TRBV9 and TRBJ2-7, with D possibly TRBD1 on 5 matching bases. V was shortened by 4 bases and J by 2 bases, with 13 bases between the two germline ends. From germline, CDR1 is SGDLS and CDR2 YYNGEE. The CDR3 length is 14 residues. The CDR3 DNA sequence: TGTGCCAGCAGCCCCCGTCCAGGGCCCTACGAGCAGTACTTC. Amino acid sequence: CASSPRPGPYEQYF.

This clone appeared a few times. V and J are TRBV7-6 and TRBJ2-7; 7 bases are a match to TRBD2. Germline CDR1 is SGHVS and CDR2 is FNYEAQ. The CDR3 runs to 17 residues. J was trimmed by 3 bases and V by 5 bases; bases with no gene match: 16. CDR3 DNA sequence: TGTGCCAGCAGCCCCCGGGTAAGAGGGAGGGCCGTCTACGAGCAGTACTTC. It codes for CASSPRVRGRAVYEQYF.

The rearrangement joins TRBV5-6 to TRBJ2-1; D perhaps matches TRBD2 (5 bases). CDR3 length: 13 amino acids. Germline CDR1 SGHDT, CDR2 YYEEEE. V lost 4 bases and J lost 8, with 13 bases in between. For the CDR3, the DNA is TGTGCCAGCAGCCTCAGCGGTTACTATGAGCAGTTCTTC. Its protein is CASSLSGYYEQFF.

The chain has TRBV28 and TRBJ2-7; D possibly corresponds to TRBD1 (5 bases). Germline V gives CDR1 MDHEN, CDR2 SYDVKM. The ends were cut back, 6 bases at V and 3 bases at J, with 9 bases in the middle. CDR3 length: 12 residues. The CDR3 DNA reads TGTGCCAGCAGGCAACAGGTCTACGAGCAGTACTTC. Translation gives CASRQQVYEQYF.

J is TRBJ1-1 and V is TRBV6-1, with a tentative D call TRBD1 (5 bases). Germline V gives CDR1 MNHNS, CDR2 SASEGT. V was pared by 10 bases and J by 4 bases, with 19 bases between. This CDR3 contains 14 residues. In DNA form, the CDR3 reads TGTGCCATCGGGAGGGGAAGGGCGGGCACTGAAGCTTTCTTT. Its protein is CAIGRGRAGTEAFF.

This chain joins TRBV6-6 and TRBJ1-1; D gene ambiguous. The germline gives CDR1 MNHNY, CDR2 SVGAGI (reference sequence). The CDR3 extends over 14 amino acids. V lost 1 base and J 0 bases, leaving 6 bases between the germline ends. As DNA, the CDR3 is TGTGCCAGCAGTTACTTGCTCATGAACACTGAAGCTTTCTTT. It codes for CASSYLLMNTEAFF.

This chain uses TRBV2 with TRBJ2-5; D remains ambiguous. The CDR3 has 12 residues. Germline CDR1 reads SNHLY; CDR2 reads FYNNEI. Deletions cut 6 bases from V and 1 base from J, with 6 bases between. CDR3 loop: CASSELQETQYF. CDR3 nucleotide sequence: TGTGCCAGCAGCGAGCTCCAAGAGACCCAGTACTTC.

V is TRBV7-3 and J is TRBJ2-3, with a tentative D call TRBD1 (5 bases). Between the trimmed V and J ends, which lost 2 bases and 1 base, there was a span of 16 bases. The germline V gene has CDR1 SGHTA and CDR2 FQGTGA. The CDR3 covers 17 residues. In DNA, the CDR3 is TGTGCCAGCAGCTTAGCCGCCCCCAGGGCCGGCACAGATACGCAGTATTTT. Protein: CASSLAAPRAGTDTQYF.

The CDR3 coding sequence is TGTGCCAGCAGTGTGACAGGGAAGGCCAAAAACATTCAGTACTTC. Its protein product is CASSVTGKAKNIQYF. This sequence joins TRBV2 and TRBJ2-4, with TRBD1 matching over 7 bases. CDR1 and CDR2 (germline): SNHLY, FYNNEI. Losses at the gene ends were 4 bases for V and 1 base for J; bases not matched to a gene: 4. The CDR3 length is 15 residues.

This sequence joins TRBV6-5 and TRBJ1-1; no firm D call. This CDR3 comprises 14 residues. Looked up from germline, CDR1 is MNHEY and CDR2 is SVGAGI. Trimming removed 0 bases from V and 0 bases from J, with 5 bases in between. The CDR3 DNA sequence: TGTGCCAGCAGTTACTCGTCCTTGAACACTGAAGCTTTCTTT. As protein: CASSYSSLNTEAFF.

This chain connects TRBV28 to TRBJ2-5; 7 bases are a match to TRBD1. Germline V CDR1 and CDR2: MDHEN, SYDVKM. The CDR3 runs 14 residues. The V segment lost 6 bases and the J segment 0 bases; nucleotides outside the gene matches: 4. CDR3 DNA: TGTGCCAGCAGGTCCGGACAGGACCAAGAGACCCAGTACTTC. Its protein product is CASRSGQDQETQYF.

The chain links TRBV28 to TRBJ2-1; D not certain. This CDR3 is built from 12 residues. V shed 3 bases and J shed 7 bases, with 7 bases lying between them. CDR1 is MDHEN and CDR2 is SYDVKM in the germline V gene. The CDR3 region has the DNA TGTGCCAGCAGTTTCCCGTATAATGAGCAGTTCTTC. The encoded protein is CASSFPYNEQFF.